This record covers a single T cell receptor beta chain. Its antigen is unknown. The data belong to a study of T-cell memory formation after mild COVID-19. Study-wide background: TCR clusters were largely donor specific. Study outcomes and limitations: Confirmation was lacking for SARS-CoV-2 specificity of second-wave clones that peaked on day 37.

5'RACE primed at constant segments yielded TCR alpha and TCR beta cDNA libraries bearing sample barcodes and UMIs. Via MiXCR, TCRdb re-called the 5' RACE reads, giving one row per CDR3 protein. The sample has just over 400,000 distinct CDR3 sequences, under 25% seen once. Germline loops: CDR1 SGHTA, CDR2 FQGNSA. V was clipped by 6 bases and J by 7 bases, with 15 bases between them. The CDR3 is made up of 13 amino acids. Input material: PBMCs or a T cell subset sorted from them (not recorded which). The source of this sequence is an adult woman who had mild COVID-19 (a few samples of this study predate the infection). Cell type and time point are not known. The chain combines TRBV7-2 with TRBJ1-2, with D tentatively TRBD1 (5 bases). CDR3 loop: CASRVTGLVGYTF. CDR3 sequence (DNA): TGTGCCAGCAGAGTAACGGGACTGGTTGGCTACACCTTC.